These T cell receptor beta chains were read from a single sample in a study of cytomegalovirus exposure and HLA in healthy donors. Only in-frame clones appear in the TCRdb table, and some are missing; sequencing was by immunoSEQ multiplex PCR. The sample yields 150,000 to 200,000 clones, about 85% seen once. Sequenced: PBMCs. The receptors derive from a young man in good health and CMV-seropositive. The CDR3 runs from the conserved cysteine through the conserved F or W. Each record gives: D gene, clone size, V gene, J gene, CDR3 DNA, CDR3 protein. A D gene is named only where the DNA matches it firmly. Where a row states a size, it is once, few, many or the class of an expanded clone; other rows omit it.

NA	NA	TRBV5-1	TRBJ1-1	TGCGCCAGCAGCTTCTCCAGGGTTGGCACTGAAGCTTTCTTT	CASSFSRVGTEAFF
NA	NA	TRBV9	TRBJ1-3	TGTGCCAGCAGCGTCGGCGGATCCTCTGGAAACACCATATATTTT	CASSVGGSSGNTIYF
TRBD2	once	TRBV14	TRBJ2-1	TGTGCCAGCAGCCAGCGGGAGGGGGTTCTCTACAATGAGCAGTTCTTC	CASSQREGVLYNEQFF
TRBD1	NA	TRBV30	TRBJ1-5	TGTGCCTGGAGTGGACAGGGGTATCAGCCCCAGCATTTT	CAWSGQGYQPQHF
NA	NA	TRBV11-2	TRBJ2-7	TGTGCCAGCAGCTTAGCCCTCTACGAGCAGTACTTC	CASSLALYEQYF
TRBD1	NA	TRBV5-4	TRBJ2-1	TGTGCCAGCAGCTACGACAGGGCGTCCTTGGGCAATGAGCAGTTCTTC	CASSYDRASLGNEQFF
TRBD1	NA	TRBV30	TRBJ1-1	TGTGCCTGGACACCCGGACAGGGGGCGAACACTGAAGCTTTCTTT	CAWTPGQGANTEAFF
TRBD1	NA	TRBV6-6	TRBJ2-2	TGTGCCAGCACCAGGGACAGGGCCACCGGGGAGCTGTTTTTT	CASTRDRATGELFF
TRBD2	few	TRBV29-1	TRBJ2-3	TGCAGCGTTGGGATTAGCGGGAGGGCAGATACGCAGTATTTT	CSVGISGRADTQYF
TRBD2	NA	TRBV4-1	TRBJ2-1	TGCGCCAGCAGCCAAGTACTTGGCGGGAGGGTGGGAGAGCAGTTCTTC	CASSQVLGGRVGEQFF
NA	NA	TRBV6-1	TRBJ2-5	TGTGCCAGCAAAGGACAGCATCAAGAGACCCAGTACTTC	CASKGQHQETQYF
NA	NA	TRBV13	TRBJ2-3	TGTGCCAGCGGTAGAGGGCCCGGCACAGATACGCAGTATTTT	CASGRGPGTDTQYF
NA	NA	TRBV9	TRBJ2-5	TGTGCCAGCAGCGTGGAGGGAGGTGGGCAAGAGACCCAGTACTTC	CASSVEGGGQETQYF
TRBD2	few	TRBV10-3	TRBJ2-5	TGTGCCATCAGTGAAAGCAGCGGGAGTGAGACCCAGTACTTC	CAISESSGSETQYF
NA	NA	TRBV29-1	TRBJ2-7	TGCAGCGTGGGTACAGGGACCTACGAGCAGTACTTC	CSVGTGTYEQYF
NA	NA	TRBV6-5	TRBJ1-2	TGTGCCAGCAGCCGAAACCCGTCCGGCTATGGCTACACCTTC	CASSRNPSGYGYTF
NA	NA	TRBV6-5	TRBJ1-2	TGTGCCAGCAGCCCCTTCGGGGATGTCGGGTATGGCTACACCTTC	CASSPFGDVGYGYTF
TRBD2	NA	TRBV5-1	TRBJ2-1	TGCGCCAGCAGCCCGGCTAGCGGACTGACGAATGAGCAGTTCTTC	CASSPASGLTNEQFF
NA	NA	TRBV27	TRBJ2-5	TGTGCCAGCAGTCCCCCCGGGGGTAAAGAGACCCAGTACTTC	CASSPPGGKETQYF
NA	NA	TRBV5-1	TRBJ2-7	TGCGCCAGCAGTACCGACAGACCCTCCAACGAGCAGTACTTC	CASSTDRPSNEQYF
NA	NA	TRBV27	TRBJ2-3	TGTGCCAGCAGTTTAAGGAGTTATAGCACAGATACGCAGTATTTT	CASSLRSYSTDTQYF
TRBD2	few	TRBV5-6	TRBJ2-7	TGTGCCAGCAGCTGGGGCGGGAGGACTGGGGGCGAGCAGTACTTC	CASSWGGRTGGEQYF
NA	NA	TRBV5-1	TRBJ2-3	TGCGCCAGCAGCCCGGAGAAAGCTCCTAGAACAGATACGCAGTATTTT	CASSPEKAPRTDTQYF
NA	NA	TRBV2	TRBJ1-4	TGTGCCAGCCGCCCGAAAGGGGGACATAGTGCAACTAATGAAAAACTGTTTTTT	CASRPKGGHSATNEKLFF
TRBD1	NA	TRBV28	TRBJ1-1	TGTGCCAGCACCCCCGACAGGGGCCCAACTGAAGCTTTCTTT	CASTPDRGPTEAFF
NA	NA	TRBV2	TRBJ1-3	TGTGCCAGCAGCGCCGCTCAACTACGTTCTGGAAACACCATATATTTT	CASSAAQLRSGNTIYF
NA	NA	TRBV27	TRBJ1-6	TGTGCCAGCAGAGGAGGGTATAATTCACCCCTCCACTTT	CASRGGYNSPLHF
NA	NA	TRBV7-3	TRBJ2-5	TGTGCCAGCAGCTCCACTAATGACAGAAAAGAGACCCAGTACTTC	CASSSTNDRKETQYF
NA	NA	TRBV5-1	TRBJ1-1	TGCGCCAGCAGCACACAAGAATCGAACACTGAAGCTTTCTTT	CASSTQESNTEAFF
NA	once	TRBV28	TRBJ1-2	TGTGCCAGCAGGGGGCAGAGCTATGGCTACACCTTC	CASRGQSYGYTF
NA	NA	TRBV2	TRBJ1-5	TGTGCCAGCAGTCGAGACAGAATGTATTCCAATCAGCCCCAGCATTTT	CASSRDRMYSNQPQHF
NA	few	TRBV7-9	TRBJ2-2	TGTGCCAGCAGCTTAGCAAAGGGGTACACCGGGGAGCTGTTTTTT	CASSLAKGYTGELFF
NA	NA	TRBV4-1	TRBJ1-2	TGCGCCAGCAGCCAAGGCCGTGGGCGCGACTATGGCTACACCTTC	CASSQGRGRDYGYTF
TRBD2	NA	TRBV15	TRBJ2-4	TGTGCCACCAGCAGAGGGACTCTAGCGGGCAAAAACATTCAGTACTTC	CATSRGTLAGKNIQYF
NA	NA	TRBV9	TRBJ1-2	TGTGCCAGCAGCGTAGGGGCAGCAAGCTATGGCTACACCTTC	CASSVGAASYGYTF
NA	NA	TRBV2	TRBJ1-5	TGTGCCAGCAGTACGCAGGGCAGTCAGCCCCAGCATTTT	CASSTQGSQPQHF
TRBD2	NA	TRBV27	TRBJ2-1	TGTGCCAGCAGTTTACCCGGACTAGCCTACAATGAGCAGTTCTTC	CASSLPGLAYNEQFF
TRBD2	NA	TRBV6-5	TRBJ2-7	TGTGCCAGCAGTTACAGCGGGAGGAGCTCCTACGAGCAGTACTTC	CASSYSGRSSYEQYF
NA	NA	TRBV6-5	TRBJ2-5	TGTGCCAGCAGTTACTCCGGAGAGACCCAGTACTTC	CASSYSGETQYF
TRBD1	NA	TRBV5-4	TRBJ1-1	TGTGCCAGCAGCTTGGACAGGGGGGGAACTGAAGCTTTCTTT	CASSLDRGGTEAFF
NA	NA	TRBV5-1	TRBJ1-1	TGCGCCAGCAGCCCATTGGGGGCTAGGGACACTGAAGCTTTCTTT	CASSPLGARDTEAFF
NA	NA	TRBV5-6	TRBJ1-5	TGTGCCAGCACCCGACTCACGGCTAGCAATCAGCCCCAGCATTTT	CASTRLTASNQPQHF
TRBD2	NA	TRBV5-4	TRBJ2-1	TGTGCCAGCAGCTTAGGACTAGCGGGGGACAATGAGCAGTTCTTC	CASSLGLAGDNEQFF
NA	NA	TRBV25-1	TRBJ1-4	TGTGCCAGCAGCAGGGGACGTAATGAAAAACTGTTTTTT	CASSRGRNEKLFF
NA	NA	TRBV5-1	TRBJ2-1	TGCGCCAGCAGCCCCCTCTCTAAGGGGGCCTACAATGAGCAGTTCTTC	CASSPLSKGAYNEQFF
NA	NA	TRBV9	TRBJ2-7	TGTGCCAGCAGCGTAGATGGAGGGAGGGGGGGCTTCTACGAGCAGTACTTC	CASSVDGGRGGFYEQYF
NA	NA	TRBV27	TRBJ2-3	TGTGCCAGCAGTTCACTAGATACGCAGTATTTT	CASSSLDTQYF
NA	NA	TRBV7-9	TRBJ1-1	TGTGCCAGCAGTTTAGACAGAGACACTGAAGCTTTCTTT	CASSLDRDTEAFF
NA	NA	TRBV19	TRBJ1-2	TGTGCCAGTAGTATAGGATCTGCGGGCTATGGCTACACCTTC	CASSIGSAGYGYTF
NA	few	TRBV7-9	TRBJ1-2	TGTGCCAGCAGCTTAGATGCCCAGGCCCTCTATGGCTACACCTTC	CASSLDAQALYGYTF
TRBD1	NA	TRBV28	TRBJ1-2	TGTGCCAGCAGTTCGGGACAGGGGGCGTTCTATGGCTACACCTTC	CASSSGQGAFYGYTF
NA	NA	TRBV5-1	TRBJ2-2	TGCGCCAGCAGCCCCGGGACAACTAACACCGGGGAGCTGTTTTTT	CASSPGTTNTGELFF
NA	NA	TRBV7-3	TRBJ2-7	TGTGCCAGCAGCTTAGGAGGGGATCGGCCCGAGCAGTACTTC	CASSLGGDRPEQYF
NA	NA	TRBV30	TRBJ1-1	TGTGCCTGGAGTGGCGGGGGTCCGGGGGCTTTCTTT	CAWSGGGPGAFF